One and the same sample provided the 6 T cell receptor beta chains below, sequenced in a study of T cells in Graves' hyperthyroidism and ophthalmopathy. The source material, RNA transcripts, was used to amplify TCR beta CDR3 regions. First-round RT-PCR with HTBI primers amplified the TCR CDR3 region. TCRdb re-called the multiplex PCR reads with MiXCR, one entry per CDR3 protein. The sample shows under 300,000 distinct CDR3 sequences, about 25% of them seen only once. Sequencing was performed on blood. These receptors were taken from a man aged 35-49 years with Graves' hyperthyroidism that later progressed to Graves' ophthalmopathy.

The chain recombines TRBV6-1 with TRBJ2-3, with D possibly being TRBD1 (6 bases). The CDR3 consists of 13 residues. Trimming removed 7 bases at V and 5 bases at J, with 13 bases between. The V gene's germline CDR1 is MNHNS and CDR2 SASEGT. Here the CDR3 reads CASTGQFLDTQYF. DNA for the CDR3: TGTGCCAGCACCGGACAGTTTCTAGATACGCAGTATTTT.

This clonotype was seen many times. The chain joins TRBV6-5 to TRBJ1-5; 7 nucleotides agree with TRBD1. Trimming at V came to 5 bases and at J to 4 bases, leaving 5 bases not matched to a gene. The CDR3 sequence is 14 residues long. Germline V gene lookup returns CDR1 MNHEY and CDR2 SVGAGI. The CDR3 region is CASSPGQSNQPQHF. The CDR3 bases are TGTGCCAGCAGTCCGGGACAGTCAAATCAGCCCCAGCATTTT.

This clonotype was counted many times. V and J are TRBV2 and TRBJ2-5; 7 nucleotides agree with TRBD2. CDR3 size: 15 residues. J lost 0 bases, V lost 6 bases, and 7 bases had no gene match. Germline loops: CDR1 SNHLY, CDR2 FYNNEI. For the CDR3, the DNA is TGTGCCAGCAGACCAGCGGGAATAAACCAAGAGACCCAGTACTTC. Translating it yields CASRPAGINQETQYF.

In its sample, this clonotype was seen many times. The chain is built from TRBV28 and TRBJ1-1; D remains ambiguous. The ends were cut back, 4 bases at V and 4 bases at J, with 19 bases in the middle. The CDR3 extends over 16 amino acids. From germline, CDR1 is MDHEN and CDR2 SYDVKM. The CDR3 loop reads CASSSDPQSPGTEAFF. In nucleotides, the CDR3 is TGTGCCAGCAGTTCCGATCCCCAATCGCCCGGCACTGAAGCTTTCTTT.

This clonotype appeared a few times. J is TRBJ1-1 and V is TRBV15, with 9 nucleotides matching TRBD1. Germline V lookup: CDR1 LNHNV, CDR2 YYDKDF (reference sequence). V trimming: 3 bases; J trimming: 4 bases; junction bases outside the gene matches: 9. The length of the CDR3 is 16 residues. CDR3 in DNA: TGTGCCACCAGCAGGGGCCACCGACAGGGGGGCACTGAAGCTTTCTTT. Translated: CATSRGHRQGGTEAFF.

This chain connects TRBV2 to TRBJ2-7, with D perhaps matching TRBD1 (6 bases). This CDR3 spans 13 amino acids. With 7 bases removed from V and 0 bases from J, the gap between germline ends came to 10 bases. Germline V CDR1 and CDR2: SNHLY, FYNNEI. CDR3 protein: CASTHRASYEQYF. The CDR3 nucleotides read TGTGCCAGCACCCACAGGGCCTCCTACGAGCAGTACTTC.